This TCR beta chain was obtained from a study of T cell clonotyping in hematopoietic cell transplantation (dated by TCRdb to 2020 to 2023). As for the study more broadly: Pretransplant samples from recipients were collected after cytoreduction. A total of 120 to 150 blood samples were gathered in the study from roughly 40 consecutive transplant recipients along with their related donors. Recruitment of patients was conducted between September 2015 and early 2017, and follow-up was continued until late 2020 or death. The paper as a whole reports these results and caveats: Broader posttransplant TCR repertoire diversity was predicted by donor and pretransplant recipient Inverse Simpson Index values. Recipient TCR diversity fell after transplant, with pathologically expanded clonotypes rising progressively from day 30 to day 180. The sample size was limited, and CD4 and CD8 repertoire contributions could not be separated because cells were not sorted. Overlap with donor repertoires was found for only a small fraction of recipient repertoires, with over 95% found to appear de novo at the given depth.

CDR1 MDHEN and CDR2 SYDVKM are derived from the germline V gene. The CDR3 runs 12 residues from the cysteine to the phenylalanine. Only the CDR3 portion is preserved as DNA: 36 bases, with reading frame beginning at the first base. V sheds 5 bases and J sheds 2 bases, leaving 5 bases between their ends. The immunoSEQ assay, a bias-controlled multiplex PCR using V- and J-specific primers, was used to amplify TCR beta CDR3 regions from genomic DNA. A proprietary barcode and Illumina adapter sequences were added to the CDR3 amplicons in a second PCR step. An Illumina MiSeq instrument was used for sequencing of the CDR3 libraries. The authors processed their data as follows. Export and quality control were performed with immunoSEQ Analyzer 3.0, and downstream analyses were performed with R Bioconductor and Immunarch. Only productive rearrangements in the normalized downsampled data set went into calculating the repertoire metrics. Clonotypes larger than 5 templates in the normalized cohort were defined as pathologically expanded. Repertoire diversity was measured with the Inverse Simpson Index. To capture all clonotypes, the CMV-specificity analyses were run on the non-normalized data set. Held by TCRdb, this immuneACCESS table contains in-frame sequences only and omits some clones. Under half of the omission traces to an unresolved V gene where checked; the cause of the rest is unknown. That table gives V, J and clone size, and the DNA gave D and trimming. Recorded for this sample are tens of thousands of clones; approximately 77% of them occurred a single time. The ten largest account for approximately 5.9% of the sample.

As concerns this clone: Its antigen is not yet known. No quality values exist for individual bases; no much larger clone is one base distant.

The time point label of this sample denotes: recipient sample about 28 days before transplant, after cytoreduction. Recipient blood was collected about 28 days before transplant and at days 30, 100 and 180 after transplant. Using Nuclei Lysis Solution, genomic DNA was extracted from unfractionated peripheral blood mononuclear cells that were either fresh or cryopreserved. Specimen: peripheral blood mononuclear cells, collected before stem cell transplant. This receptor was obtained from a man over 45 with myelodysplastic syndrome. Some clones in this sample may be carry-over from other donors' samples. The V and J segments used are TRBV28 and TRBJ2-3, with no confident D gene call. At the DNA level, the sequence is TGTGCCAGCAGTACATACACAGATACGCAGTATTTT. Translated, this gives CASSTYTDTQYF.